This T cell receptor (beta chain) is from a study of cytomegalovirus exposure and HLA in healthy donors. The CDR3 is 14 amino acids. Per germline, CDR1 SGHNT and CDR2 YYREEE (reference sequence). Trimming removed 0 bases at V and 2 bases at J, with 7 bases between. The study ran its PCR with 60 Vbeta and 13 Jbeta primers. Produced via immunoSEQ multiplex PCR; TCRdb's table is partial and in-frame only. The table lists tens of thousands of clones. The specimen sequenced was PBMCs. The clonotype was recovered from a female donor in good health and CMV-seropositive. This chain connects TRBV5-4 to TRBJ2-3; D is possibly TRBD2 (5 bases). This chain's CDR3 is CASSLGRATDTQYF. Here the CDR3 DNA reads TGTGCCAGCAGCTTGGGGCGGGCCACAGATACGCAGTATTTT.